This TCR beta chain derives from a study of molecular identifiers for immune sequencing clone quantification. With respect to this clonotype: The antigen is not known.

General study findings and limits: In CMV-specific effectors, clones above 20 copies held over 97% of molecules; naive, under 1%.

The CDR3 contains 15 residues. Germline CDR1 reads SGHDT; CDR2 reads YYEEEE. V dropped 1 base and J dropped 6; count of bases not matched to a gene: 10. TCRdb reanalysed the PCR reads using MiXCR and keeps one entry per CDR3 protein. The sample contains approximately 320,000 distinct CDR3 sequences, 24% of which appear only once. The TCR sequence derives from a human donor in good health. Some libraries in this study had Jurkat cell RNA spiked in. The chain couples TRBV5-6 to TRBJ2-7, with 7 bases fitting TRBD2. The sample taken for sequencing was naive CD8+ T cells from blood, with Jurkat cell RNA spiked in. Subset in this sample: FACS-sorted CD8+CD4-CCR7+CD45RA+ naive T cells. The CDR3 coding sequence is TGTGCCAGCAGCTTGAGCTTGGGAGGGCCTAGCGAGCAGTACTTC. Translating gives CASSLSLGGPSEQYF.